This T cell receptor beta chain appears in the sequencing data of a study of blood T cells in healthy people across ages. This clonotype occurred a few times. As yet, its antigen is unknown. PCR was performed a second time for about 7 to 12 cycles using a sample-barcoded 5' primer and a J-beta primer mix. A template-switch adaptor that had 12 random nucleotides put a tag on each cDNA molecule. Researchers report that each sample yielded at least 3 million CDR3-containing paired-end reads. TCRdb passed the 5' RACE reads through MiXCR, listing each CDR3 protein once. The table shows about 1,600,000 distinct CDR3 sequences, with approximately 42% occurring only once. Overall study findings and caveats: Lack of knowledge of donor CMV status possibly confounded expanded clonotype changes. It was not possible, with unsorted PBMCs, to conclusively compare naive and antigen-experienced cells.

Sequenced input: blood. The receptor was isolated from a woman younger than 35 in good health.

CDR3 sequence: CSAPVRGGGDGYTF. The CDR3 DNA follows: TGCAGTGCCCCAGTCAGGGGAGGGGGCGATGGCTACACCTTC. The chain couples TRBV20-1 to TRBJ1-2; 7 bases match TRBD1. Germline-derived CDR1 and CDR2 are DFQATT and SNEGSKA (reference sequence). V shed 6 bases and J 6 bases; nucleotides not matched to a gene: 13. This CDR3 region has 14 residues.